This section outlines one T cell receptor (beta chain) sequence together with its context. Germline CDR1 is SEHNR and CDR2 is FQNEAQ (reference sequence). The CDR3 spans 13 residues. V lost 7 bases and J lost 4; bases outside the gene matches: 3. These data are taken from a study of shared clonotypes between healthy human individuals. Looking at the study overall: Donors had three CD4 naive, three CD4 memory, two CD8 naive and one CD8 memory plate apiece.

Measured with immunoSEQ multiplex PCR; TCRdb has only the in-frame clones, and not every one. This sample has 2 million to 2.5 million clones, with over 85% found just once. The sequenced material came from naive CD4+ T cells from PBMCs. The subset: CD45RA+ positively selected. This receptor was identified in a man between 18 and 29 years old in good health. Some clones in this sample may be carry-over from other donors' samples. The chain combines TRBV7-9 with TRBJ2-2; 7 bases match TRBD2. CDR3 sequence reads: CASTSGGTGELFF. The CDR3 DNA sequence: TGTGCCAGCACCTCGGGGGGCACCGGGGAGCTGTTTTTT.